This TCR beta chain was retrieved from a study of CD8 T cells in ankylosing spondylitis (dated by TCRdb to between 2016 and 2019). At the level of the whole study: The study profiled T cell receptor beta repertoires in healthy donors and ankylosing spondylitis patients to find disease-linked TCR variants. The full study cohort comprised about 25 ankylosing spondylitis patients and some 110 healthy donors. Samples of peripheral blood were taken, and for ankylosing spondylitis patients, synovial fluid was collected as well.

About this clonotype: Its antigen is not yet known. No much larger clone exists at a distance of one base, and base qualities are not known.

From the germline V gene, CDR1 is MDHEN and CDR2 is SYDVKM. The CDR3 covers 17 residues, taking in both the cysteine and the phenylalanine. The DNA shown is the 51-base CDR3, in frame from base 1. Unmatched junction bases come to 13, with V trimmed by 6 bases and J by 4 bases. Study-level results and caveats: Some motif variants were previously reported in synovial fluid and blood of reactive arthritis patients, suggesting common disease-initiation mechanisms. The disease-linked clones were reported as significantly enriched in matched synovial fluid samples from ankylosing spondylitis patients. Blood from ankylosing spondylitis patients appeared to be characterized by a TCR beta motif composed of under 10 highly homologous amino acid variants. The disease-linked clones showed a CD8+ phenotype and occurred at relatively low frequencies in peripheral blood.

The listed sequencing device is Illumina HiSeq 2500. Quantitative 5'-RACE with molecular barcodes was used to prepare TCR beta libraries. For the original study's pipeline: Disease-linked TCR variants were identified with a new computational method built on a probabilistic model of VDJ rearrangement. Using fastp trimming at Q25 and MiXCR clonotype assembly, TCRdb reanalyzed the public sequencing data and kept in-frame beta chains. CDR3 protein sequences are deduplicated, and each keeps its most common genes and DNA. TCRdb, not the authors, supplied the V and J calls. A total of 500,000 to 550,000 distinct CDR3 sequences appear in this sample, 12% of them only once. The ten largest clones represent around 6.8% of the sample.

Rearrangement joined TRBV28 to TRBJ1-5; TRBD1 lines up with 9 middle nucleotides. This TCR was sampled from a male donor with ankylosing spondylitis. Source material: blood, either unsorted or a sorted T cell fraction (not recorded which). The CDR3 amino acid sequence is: CASSPVQGAMGNQPQHF. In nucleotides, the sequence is TGTGCCAGCAGCCCGGTACAGGGGGCCATGGGGAATCAGCCCCAGCATTTT.